The 30 T cell receptor beta chains presented below share a single source sample, sequenced in a study of CD8+ T cells in alopecia areata. cDNA reverse transcribed from extracted RNA served as the sequencing template. Measured with immunoSEQ multiplex PCR; TCRdb has only the in-frame clones, and not every one. The sample shows about 150,000 clones, around 47% of them seen only once. Sequences were obtained from CD4+ T cells sorted from blood. The source is a human donor with alopecia areata.

The chain uses TRBV2 and TRBJ2-3, with D unclear. V was clipped by 5 bases and J by 4 bases, with 16 bases between them. CDR1 is SNHLY and CDR2 is FYNNEI in the germline V gene. There are 15 residues in the CDR3. CDR3: CASSSAGAGPDTQYF. DNA of the CDR3: TGTGCCAGCAGTTCGGCTGGAGCAGGACCAGATACGCAGTATTTT.

As regards this clone: At one end the junction does not follow the germline gene, possibly because of a read error. The rearrangement uses TRBV5-4 and TRBJ2-5, with 7 bases aligning to TRBD2. Germline CDR1 SGHNT, CDR2 YYREEE (reference sequence). The CDR3 runs 16 residues. CDR3: CASSQAGLAASQTQHF. The CDR3 nucleotides read TGTGCCAGCAGCCAAGCCGGTCTAGCGGCAAGTCAGACCCAGCACTTC.

This clone came up a few times. The rearrangement joins TRBV30 to TRBJ2-2; 10 nucleotides agree with TRBD2. J lost 2 bases, V lost 2 bases, and 2 bases had no gene match. There are 15 residues in the CDR3. Germline CDR1 reads GTSNPN; CDR2 reads SVGIG (reference sequence). CDR3: CAWSLAGVNTGELFF. CDR3 sequence (DNA): TGTGCCTGGAGTCTAGCGGGGGTAAACACCGGGGAGCTGTTTTTT.

The chain uses TRBV30 and TRBJ2-5; no reliable D call. The ends were cut back, 2 bases at V and 2 bases at J, with 6 bases in the middle. The CDR3 is 12 amino acids. Germline assignment: CDR1 GTSNPN and CDR2 SVGIG (reference sequence). Written as DNA, the CDR3 is TGTGCCTGGAGTTTCCAGCAAGAGACCCAGTACTTC. Encoded protein: CAWSFQQETQYF. Variable domain in full (rest from reference TRBV30 and TRBJ2-5): SQTIHQWPATLVQPVGSPLSLECTVEGTSNPNLYWYRQAAGRGLQLLFYSVGIGQISSEVPQNLSASRPQDRQFILSSKKLLLSDSGFYLCAWSFQQETQYFGPGTRLLVL.

The chain combines TRBV7-9 with TRBJ2-7; 7 bases match TRBD1. The CDR3 totals 14 residues. Looked up from germline, CDR1 is SEHNR and CDR2 is FQNEAQ (reference sequence). The ends lost 5 bases at V and 1 base at J; junction bases unmatched: 5. The CDR3 nucleotides read TGTGCCAGCAGCACTGGGACAGTTTCCTACGAGCAGTACTTC. This codes for CASSTGTVSYEQYF.

This clone has a handful of counts. This rearrangement joins TRBV5-1 to TRBJ2-1; D is ambiguous. Trimming took off 4 bases at V and 6 bases at J, with 8 bases between the two ends. The CDR3 spans 12 residues. Per germline, CDR1 SGHRS and CDR2 YFSETQ. CDR3 amino acids: CASSPTGNEQFF. DNA for the CDR3: TGCGCCAGCAGCCCCACCGGCAATGAGCAGTTCTTC.

As DNA, the CDR3 is TGTGCCAGTGCAGGGAATCATGGCTACACCTTC. Its translation is CASAGNHGYTF. The chain combines TRBV6-5 with TRBJ1-2, with D tentatively TRBD1 (5 bases). V dropped 9 bases and J dropped 6 bases, with 11 bases sitting between them. The CDR3 is made up of 11 amino acids. Per germline, CDR1 MNHEY and CDR2 SVGAGI.

The chain carries TRBV20-1 and TRBJ2-1; D may be TRBD2 (5 bases). Germline V gives CDR1 DFQATT, CDR2 SNEGSKA (reference sequence). V was cut by 3 bases and J by 5 bases, with 5 bases left in between. The CDR3 is 11 amino acids. In nucleotides, the CDR3 is TGCAGTGCTAGCGGGAACAATGAGCAGTTCTTC. Its translation: CSASGNNEQFF.

This clone was counted a few times. The chain has TRBV7-2 and TRBJ1-2; possible D gene TRBD1, 5 bases. The length of the CDR3 is 13 residues. Germline V lookup: CDR1 SGHTA, CDR2 FQGNSA. Trimming removed 3 bases from V and 4 bases from J, with 9 bases in between. The CDR3 nucleotides are TGTGCCAGCAGCTTCGACAGTCTCTATGGCTACACCTTC. Amino acids: CASSFDSLYGYTF.

The chain carries TRBV25-1 and TRBJ2-3, with D possibly matching TRBD2 (7 bases). This CDR3 has 16 amino acids. Germline lookup yields CDR1 MGHDK and CDR2 SYGVNS. The V end lost 1 base, the J end lost 2 bases, and 13 bases lay between the germline ends. Here the CDR3 reads CASSEFGGTPTDTQYF. The CDR3, as DNA: TGTGCCAGCAGTGAATTCGGGGGGACACCCACAGATACGCAGTATTTT.

The chain links TRBV29-1 to TRBJ2-1; tentatively, D is TRBD1 (6 bases). CDR3 length: 13 residues. CDR1 SQVTM and CDR2 ANQGSEA come from the germline V gene. The V and J ends lost 6 bases and 4 bases respectively, with 13 bases between them. CDR3 sequence reads: CSVAPQGYNEQFF. The CDR3 DNA reads as TGCAGCGTCGCACCACAGGGTTACAATGAGCAGTTCTTC.

The rearrangement uses TRBV5-4 and TRBJ2-1; D unclear. The V end was cut by 4 bases, the J end by 8 bases, with 13 bases between. CDR3 length: 13 amino acids. Germline V CDR1 and CDR2: SGHNT, YYREEE (reference sequence). For the CDR3, the DNA is TGTGCCAGCAGCACGGACCTCCCCCATGAGCAGTTCTTC. It codes for CASSTDLPHEQFF.

The chain links TRBV4-1 to TRBJ2-1; possible D gene TRBD2, 6 bases. The CDR3 covers 15 residues. V lost 0 bases and J lost 10, with 16 bases in between. Germline CDR1 MGHRA, CDR2 YSYEKL. CDR3 in amino acids: CASSQDSGYFTEQFF. The DNA of the CDR3 is TGCGCCAGCAGCCAAGACAGCGGGTACTTCACAGAGCAGTTCTTC.

This chain links TRBV20-1 with TRBJ1-1; no reliable D call. This CDR3 spans 8 amino acids. Trimming took 5 bases from V and 9 from J, leaving 4 bases between them. In germline, CDR1 is DFQATT, CDR2 SNEGSKA (reference sequence). CDR3 residues: CSASQAFF. The CDR3 region has the DNA TGCAGTGCTTCTCAAGCTTTCTTT.

This chain connects TRBV28 to TRBJ1-5; D is possibly TRBD1 (5 bases). The CDR3 runs 14 residues. The germline gives CDR1 MDHEN, CDR2 SYDVKM. The V end was cut by 6 bases, the J end by 3 bases, with 12 bases between. The CDR3 sequence is CASSQPGPNQPQHF. In DNA form, the CDR3 reads TGTGCCAGCAGCCAACCGGGACCCAATCAGCCCCAGCATTTT.

V and J are TRBV7-9 and TRBJ2-5; D call uncertain. The J call may be in error: the DNA end matches TRBJ2-7 better. Germline CDR1 SEHNR, CDR2 FQNEAQ (reference sequence). This CDR3 has 13 residues. The CDR3 sequence: CASRVANSYEQYF. CDR3 DNA sequence: TGTGCCAGCAGAGTTGCGAACTCCTACGAGCAGTACTTC.

V gene TRBV4-1 combines with J gene TRBJ2-5; 13 bases fit TRBD2. CDR1 is MGHRA, CDR2 YSYEKL, per germline. The CDR3 is made up of 17 amino acids. V shed 4 bases and J 5 bases; nucleotides not matched to a gene: 10. CDR3 protein: CASSPGLAGVEFETQYF. In DNA, the CDR3 is TGCGCCAGCAGCCCAGGACTAGCGGGAGTAGAGTTCGAGACCCAGTACTTC.

This clone appeared once. In the same sample, other DNA sequences code for this CDR3. The rearrangement links TRBV27 to TRBJ1-5; D gene ambiguous. V lost 3 bases, J lost 3 bases, and 9 bases lay in between. The germline V gene has CDR1 MNHEY and CDR2 SMNVEV (reference sequence). The CDR3 consists of 14 residues. CDR3 DNA: TGTGCCAGCAGTTTCGCAGGAGCCAATCAGCCCCAGCATTTT. Its protein product is CASSFAGANQPQHF.

This rearrangement joins TRBV7-3 to TRBJ2-1; 7 bases are a match to TRBD2. Germline CDR1 reads SGHTA; CDR2 reads FQGTGA. Losses at the gene ends were 5 bases for V and 4 bases for J; bases not matched to a gene: 8. CDR3 length: 15 residues. The CDR3 bases are TGTGCCAGCAGCATCTCAGCGGGGCAATACAATGAGCAGTTCTTC. Encoded protein: CASSISAGQYNEQFF.

This chain joins TRBV30 and TRBJ2-7; D is tentatively TRBD1 or TRBD2 (5 bases each). The CDR3 loop spans 12 amino acids. The germline V and J ends were trimmed by 0 bases and 6 bases, with 9 bases remaining between them. CDR1 GTSNPN and CDR2 SVGIG come from the germline V gene (reference sequence). DNA for the CDR3: TGTGCCTGGAGTGTCCTCGGGGCCGAGCAGTACTTC. This sequence encodes CAWSVLGAEQYF.

This clone has a handful of counts. The chain couples TRBV19 to TRBJ2-3; 7 bases agree with TRBD2. The length of the CDR3 is 14 residues. V shed 4 bases, J shed 0 bases, and the junction held 1 base outside the gene matches. Germline V lookup: CDR1 LNHDA, CDR2 SQIVND (reference sequence). CDR3 in amino acids: CASSTSGSTDTQYF. The DNA for the CDR3 is TGTGCCAGTAGTACTAGCGGAAGCACAGATACGCAGTATTTT.

The V call is TRBV4-2, the J call TRBJ1-4, with D unresolved. This CDR3 comprises 16 residues. Germline V gene sequence: CDR1 LGHNA, CDR2 YNFKEQ. V lost 4 bases and J 0 bases, leaving 12 bases between the germline ends. CDR3 region: CASSPFPAPTNEKLFF. The CDR3 DNA is TGTGCCAGCAGCCCCTTCCCGGCTCCAACTAATGAAAAACTGTTTTTT.

The rearrangement uses TRBV11-2 and TRBJ2-3; 8 bases are a match to TRBD2. Germline trimming cut 4 bases from V and 2 bases from J; bases unmatched to any gene: 8. This CDR3 spans 16 amino acids. Looked up from germline, CDR1 is SGHAT and CDR2 is FQNNGV. The CDR3 bases are TGTGCCAGCAGCTATACCCGGCGGGAGGTCACAGATACGCAGTATTTT. Its protein is CASSYTRREVTDTQYF.

This clone was found a few times. The chain joins TRBV29-1 to TRBJ2-5; D remains unclear. V dropped 7 bases and J dropped 2 bases, with 11 bases sitting between them. CDR3 length equals 12 residues. Germline V gene sequence: CDR1 SQVTM, CDR2 ANQGSEA. CDR3 protein: CSGGNRQETQYF. CDR3 nucleotide sequence: TGCAGCGGGGGAAACCGACAAGAGACCCAGTACTTC. The entire variable domain, with the rest obtained from reference TRBV29-1 and TRBJ2-5, is as follows: SAVISQKPSRDICQRGTSLTIQCQVDSQVTMMFWYRQQPGQSLTLIATANQGSEATYESGFVIDKFPISRPNLTFSTLTVSNMSPEDSSIYLCSGGNRQETQYFGPGTRLLVL.

The V call is TRBV4-1, the J call TRBJ2-3; TRBD2 matches 11 bases. The germline CDR1 and CDR2 sequences are MGHRA and YSYEKL. With V trimmed by 3 bases and J by 0 bases, 5 bases remained unmatched. The CDR3 contains 17 residues. The CDR3 reads CASSHTWTSGSTDTQYF. The CDR3 bases are TGCGCCAGCAGCCATACCTGGACTAGCGGGAGCACAGATACGCAGTATTTT.

This chain joins TRBV15 and TRBJ2-1; perhaps TRBD2 as D (6 bases). V lost 5 bases and J lost 10, with 24 bases in between. The CDR3 extends over 16 amino acids. CDR1 and CDR2 (germline): LNHNV, YYDKDF (reference sequence). The CDR3 sequence is CATSLWGAARGREQFF. The CDR3 nucleotides read TGTGCCACCAGCCTTTGGGGCGCGGCCCGGGGGAGGGAGCAGTTCTTC.

The chain links TRBV5-1 to TRBJ2-7; D gene uncertain. Trimming shortened V by 1 base and J by 2 bases, and 10 bases separated the two germline ends. The CDR3 contains 14 residues. Germline V gene sequence: CDR1 SGHRS, CDR2 YFSETQ. The CDR3 here is CASSLSLTAYEQYF. The CDR3 region has the DNA TGCGCCAGCAGCTTGAGTCTGACCGCCTACGAGCAGTACTTC.

This chain connects TRBV4-1 to TRBJ2-1; TRBD1 or TRBD2 may be the D gene (6 bases each). Trimming cost V 1 base and J 8 bases, with 18 bases left between them. The CDR3 has 16 residues. The germline V gene encodes CDR1 MGHRA and CDR2 YSYEKL. The CDR3 DNA reads as TGCGCCAGCAGCCAAGCTCCTGGGGGCGGGACGTATGAGCAGTTCTTC. Amino acids: CASSQAPGGGTYEQFF.

This clone was detected a few times. CDR3 sequence: CASRSWENTEAFF. In DNA, the CDR3 is TGTGCCAGCAGAAGTTGGGAGAACACTGAAGCTTTCTTT. V is TRBV28 and J is TRBJ1-1; no definite D call. The CDR3 covers 13 residues. Germline V gene lookup returns CDR1 MDHEN and CDR2 SYDVKM. The V and J ends lost 6 bases and 1 base respectively, with 9 bases between them.

J is TRBJ2-3 and V is TRBV7-2; 14 positions match TRBD2. The germline CDR1 and CDR2 sequences are SGHTA and FQGNSA. The V gene end was trimmed by 5 bases and the J gene end by 4 bases; junction bases not matched to a gene: 5. CDR3 length: 16 amino acids. CDR3 bases: TGTGCCAGCAGCCCCCGACTAGCGGGAGGGCCAGATACGCAGTATTTT. Translated, it gives CASSPRLAGGPDTQYF.